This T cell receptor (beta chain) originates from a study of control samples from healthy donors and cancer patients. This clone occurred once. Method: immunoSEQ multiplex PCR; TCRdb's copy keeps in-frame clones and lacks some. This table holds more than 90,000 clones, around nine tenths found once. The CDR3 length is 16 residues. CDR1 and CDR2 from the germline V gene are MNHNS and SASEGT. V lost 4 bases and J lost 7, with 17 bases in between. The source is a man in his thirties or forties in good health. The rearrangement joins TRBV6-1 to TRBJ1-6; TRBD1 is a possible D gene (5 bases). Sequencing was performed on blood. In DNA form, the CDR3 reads TGTGCCAGCAGTGCGACAGAAAACGCTCTAAATTCACCCCTCCACTTT. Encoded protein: CASSATENALNSPLHF.